The 28 T cell receptor beta chains given below trace back to one sample, sequenced in a study of blood T cell repertoires in COVID-19. Repertoires were generated with immunoSEQ multiplex PCR, while TCRdb's copy carries only in-frame clones and drops some. This sample yields about 440,000 clones, of which around nine tenths are seen a single time; roughly 1.9% belongs to the top ten. Material: PBMCs or T cells enriched from blood (not recorded which). Receptors were obtained from a woman between 18 and 30 years old with acute COVID-19.

The V gene is TRBV19, the J gene TRBJ2-7, with 10 bases aligning to TRBD2. The CDR3 has 12 amino acids. The germline CDR1 and CDR2 sequences are LNHDA and SQIVND (reference sequence). V shed 5 bases, J shed 9 bases, and the junction held 4 bases outside the gene matches. CDR3 amino acids: CASSLAGEMQYF. CDR3 DNA: TGTGCCAGTAGTCTAGCGGGAGAGATGCAGTACTTC.

This clone was picked up one time. The V and J genes are TRBV6-5 and TRBJ2-7, with no clear D. Germline V gene data show CDR1 as MNHEY and CDR2 as SVGAGI. This CDR3 spans 12 amino acids. CDR3 in DNA: TGTGGTATTGGGCCCGTCCCTTACGAGCAGTACTTC. Protein product: CGIGPVPYEQYF.

The V and J genes are TRBV25-1 and TRBJ2-1, with 11 bases that match TRBD2. In germline, CDR1 is MGHDK, CDR2 SYGVNS. Trimming removed 3 bases from V and 8 bases from J; junction bases left unmatched: 3. The CDR3 has 14 amino acids. In DNA form, the CDR3 reads TGTGCCAGCAGTGATAGCGGGAGGGTGGATGAGCAGTTCTTC. Protein: CASSDSGRVDEQFF.

The V gene is TRBV5-1, the J gene TRBJ2-1; 8 bases agree with TRBD2. CDR1 and CDR2 from the germline V gene are SGHRS and YFSETQ. The junction had 2 bases not matched to a gene; V was cut back by 3 bases and J by 6 bases. This CDR3 has 13 amino acids. The DNA for the CDR3 is TGCGCCAGCAGCTCGGGACTAGTCAATGAGCAGTTCTTC. Amino acid sequence: CASSSGLVNEQFF.

A word on this clone: Other DNA sequences in the sample encode the same CDR3. This sequence joins TRBV5-1 and TRBJ1-2, with unresolved D. Germline assignment: CDR1 SGHRS and CDR2 YFSETQ. Trimming cost V 0 bases and J 4 bases, with 10 bases left between them. The CDR3 has 14 amino acids. CDR3 sequence reads: CASSLEGEGYGYTF. In nucleotides, the CDR3 is TGCGCCAGCAGCTTGGAGGGCGAGGGCTATGGCTACACCTTC. Together with reference TRBV5-1 and TRBJ1-2, the CDR3 gives the full variable domain: KAGVTQTPRYLIKTRGQQVTLSCSPISGHRSVSWYQQTPGQGLQFLFEYFSETQRNKGNFPGRFSGRQFSNSRSEMNVSTLELGDSALYLCASSLEGEGYGYTFGSGTRLTVV.

The chain carries TRBV30 and TRBJ1-4; 9 bases fit TRBD1. Germline lookup yields CDR1 GTSNPN and CDR2 SVGIG (reference sequence). V lost 6 bases, J lost 6 bases, and 14 bases stayed unmatched. This CDR3 is built from 16 residues. Written as DNA, the CDR3 is TGTGCCTGCAACCTGGCCGAGGGACAGGGATATGAAAAACTGTTTTTT. Its protein product is CACNLAEGQGYEKLFF. Based on the CDR3 plus reference TRBV30 and TRBJ1-4, the full variable domain is SQTIHQWPATLVQPVGSPLSLECTVEGTSNPNLYWYRQAAGRGLQLLFYSVGIGQISSEVPQNLSASRPQDRQFILSSKKLLLSDSGFYLCACNLAEGQGYEKLFFGSGTQLSVL.

V gene TRBV19 combines with J gene TRBJ1-2; D may be TRBD1 (5 bases). There are 13 residues in the CDR3. V dropped 7 bases and J dropped 3 bases, with 12 bases sitting between them. The V gene's germline CDR1 is LNHDA and CDR2 SQIVND (reference sequence). The chain's CDR3 is CASMDWGDYGYTF. The CDR3 DNA sequence: TGTGCCAGTATGGATTGGGGGGACTATGGCTACACCTTC. The full variable domain, rest sourced from reference TRBV19 and TRBJ1-2, is DGGITQSPKYLFRKEGQNVTLSCEQNLNHDAMYWYRQDPGQGLRLIYYSQIVNDFQKGDIAEGYSVSREKKESFPLTVTSAQKNPTAFYLCASMDWGDYGYTFGSGTRLTVV.

The genes are TRBV2 and TRBJ1-3; D ambiguous. Germline V gene sequence: CDR1 SNHLY, CDR2 FYNNEI. This CDR3 spans 15 amino acids. Trimming took off 4 bases at V and 0 bases at J, with 10 bases between the two ends. The DNA of the CDR3 is TGTGCCAGCAGTGCGCTTAGTATCTCTGGAAACACCATATATTTT. It translates to CASSALSISGNTIYF.

This chain connects TRBV9 to TRBJ1-1; D possibly corresponds to TRBD1 (6 bases). V gave up 4 bases and J gave up 2 bases, with 12 bases separating them. This CDR3 contains 14 residues. CDR1 is SGDLS and CDR2 is YYNGEE in the germline V gene. The CDR3 nucleotides read TGTGCCAGCAGCCCGGGGACATACAACACTGAAGCTTTCTTT. Translation: CASSPGTYNTEAFF.

The CDR3 here is CASSRSLNQPQHF. The CDR3 nucleotides read TGCGCCAGCAGTCGAAGCCTAAATCAGCCCCAGCATTTT. The chain links TRBV10-2 to TRBJ1-5, with D unclear. The CDR3 contains 13 residues. Looked up from germline, CDR1 is WSHSY and CDR2 is SAAADI. V gave up 5 bases and J gave up 4 bases, with 9 bases separating them.

The rearrangement joins TRBV6-5 to TRBJ2-7; 14 nucleotides line up with TRBD2. Germline V gene lookup returns CDR1 MNHEY and CDR2 SVGAGI. The V segment lost 8 bases and the J segment 5 bases; nucleotides outside the gene matches: 2. This CDR3 spans 13 amino acids. The CDR3 protein is CASWTSGRNEQYF. The CDR3 DNA sequence: TGTGCCAGCTGGACTAGCGGGAGGAACGAGCAGTACTTC.

The chain combines TRBV19 with TRBJ2-3; 9 bases map to TRBD2. This CDR3 region has 14 residues. Germline CDR1 LNHDA, CDR2 SQIVND (reference sequence). Trimming removed 4 bases from V and 14 bases from J; junction bases left unmatched: 13. CDR3 coding DNA: TGTGCCAGTAGTAGTAGCGGGAGTGTCTTTCTTCGGTATTTT. It translates to CASSSSGSVFLRYF. The variable domain in full, with the rest retrieved from reference TRBV19 and TRBJ2-3, is DGGITQSPKYLFRKEGQNVTLSCEQNLNHDAMYWYRQDPGQGLRLIYYSQIVNDFQKGDIAEGYSVSREKKESFPLTVTSAQKNPTAFYLCASSSSGSVFLRYFGPGTRLTVL.

This sequence joins TRBV11-2 and TRBJ2-7, with D possibly being TRBD2 (5 bases). Trimming removed 5 bases at V and 5 bases at J, with 10 bases between. Per germline, CDR1 SGHAT and CDR2 FQNNGV. The CDR3 contains 12 residues. The CDR3 here is CASSKLENEQYF. CDR3 nucleotides: TGTGCCAGCAGCAAACTAGAGAACGAGCAGTACTTC.

This clone was found once. V gene TRBV10-3 combines with J gene TRBJ1-4; 7 nucleotides agree with TRBD1. Trimming cost V 0 bases and J 6 bases; bases outside gene matches: 4. Germline V lookup: CDR1 ENHRY, CDR2 SYGVKD. The CDR3 runs 15 residues. CDR3 sequence (DNA): TGTGCCATCAGTGAGTCGAGGCAGGGGGATGAAAAACTGTTTTTT. It is translated as CAISESRQGDEKLFF.

This sequence joins TRBV7-9 and TRBJ2-5; D might be TRBD1 (6 bases). The germline gives CDR1 SEHNR, CDR2 FQNEAQ (reference sequence). V was trimmed by 5 bases and J by 5 bases, leaving 15 bases between them. CDR3 length: 14 residues. This CDR3 is CASSPNRAWETQYF. DNA of the CDR3: TGTGCCAGCAGCCCTAACAGGGCCTGGGAGACCCAGTACTTC.

The chain has TRBV13 and TRBJ2-4; 12 nucleotides line up with TRBD1. The CDR3 length is 16 residues. V shed 5 bases and J 8 bases; nucleotides not matched to a gene: 10. Per the germline V gene, CDR1 is PRHDT and CDR2 is FYEKMQ (reference sequence). In nucleotides, the CDR3 is TGTGCCAGCAGCCTTACCGGGACAGGGGGCTCTGACATTCAGTACTTC. Residues: CASSLTGTGGSDIQYF.

This chain uses TRBV3-1 (or the pseudogene TRBV3-2) with TRBJ2-7; 10 positions agree with TRBD2. This CDR3 comprises 15 residues. Trimming took 3 bases from V and 5 from J; bases not matched to a gene: 7. Germline V gene data show CDR1 as LGHDT and CDR2 as YNNKEL (reference sequence). CDR3: CASSHISGRSHEQYF. The CDR3 DNA reads as TGTGCCAGCAGCCATATTAGCGGGAGGTCCCACGAGCAGTACTTC.

The chain carries TRBV19 and TRBJ2-1, with D possibly matching TRBD1 (5 bases). CDR3 length equals 14 residues. Trimming cost V 5 bases and J 2 bases, with 10 bases left between them. The germline V gene has CDR1 LNHDA and CDR2 SQIVND (reference sequence). CDR3 sequence reads: CASSQDSPYNEQFF. The CDR3 DNA sequence: TGTGCCAGTAGTCAAGACAGTCCCTACAATGAGCAGTTCTTC.

The rearrangement uses TRBV29-1 and TRBJ2-1, with 8 bases matching TRBD2. The CDR3 length is 12 residues. The J segment lost 7 bases and the V segment lost 7 bases, leaving 6 bases of the junction unmatched. Germline V gene sequence: CDR1 SQVTM, CDR2 ANQGSEA. CDR3 sequence reads: CSAARLANEQFF. The DNA for the CDR3 is TGCAGCGCCGCAAGACTAGCGAATGAGCAGTTCTTC.

This clone was detected once. The gene calls are TRBV6-4 and TRBJ2-7; 11 nucleotides line up with TRBD2. Germline-derived CDR1 and CDR2 are MRHNA and SNTAGT. V dropped 7 bases and J dropped 4; count of bases not matched to a gene: 9. The CDR3 consists of 15 residues. The CDR3 sequence: CASIHSTSGTYEQYF. DNA of the CDR3: TGTGCCAGCATCCATTCGACTAGCGGGACTTACGAGCAGTACTTC.

The CDR3 nucleotides are TGTGCCAGTAGTATTAAGGGGGCCGTGGCCGGGGAGCTGTTTTTT. Amino acid sequence: CASSIKGAVAGELFF. The chain uses TRBV19 and TRBJ2-2; TRBD1 aligns across 7 bases. Germline CDR1 is LNHDA and CDR2 is SQIVND (reference sequence). The CDR3 is made up of 15 amino acids. V lost 3 bases, J lost 6 bases, and 7 bases stayed unmatched.

A note on this clone: Other DNA sequences in this sample translate to the same CDR3. The V and J genes are TRBV19 and TRBJ1-1; perhaps TRBD1 as D (6 bases). This CDR3 has 14 residues. V was pared by 4 bases and J by 1 base, with 10 bases between. CDR1 and CDR2 from the germline V gene are LNHDA and SQIVND (reference sequence). CDR3 bases: TGTGCCAGTAGTACAGGACAGACGAACACTGAAGCTTTCTTT. Amino acid sequence: CASSTGQTNTEAFF.

This chain uses TRBV6-5 with TRBJ2-5; 10 nucleotides line up with TRBD2. The CDR3 is 14 amino acids. CDR1 MNHEY and CDR2 SVGAGI come from the germline V gene. V shed 6 bases, J shed 11 bases, and the junction held 12 bases outside the gene matches. DNA for the CDR3: TGTGCCAGCAGAGCCGGGACTAGCGTAACGGGACAGTACTTC. Encoded protein: CASRAGTSVTGQYF.

The J gene is TRBJ1-1, the V gene TRBV6-5, with no clear D. Germline V gene sequence: CDR1 MNHEY, CDR2 SVGAGI. Trimming took 8 bases from V and 0 from J, leaving 10 bases between them. The CDR3 covers 13 residues. The CDR3 DNA sequence: TGTGCCAGCCGGGAGCAGATGAACACTGAAGCTTTCTTT. Its protein is CASREQMNTEAFF.

V and J are TRBV6-2 or TRBV6-3 and TRBJ2-7; a weak D match, TRBD1 (6 bases). CDR1 MNHEY and CDR2 SVGEGT come from the germline V gene. CDR3 length: 14 residues. V lost 4 bases and J 4 bases, leaving 14 bases between the germline ends. In DNA form, the CDR3 reads TGTGCCAGCAGTTTTAAGGGACACCTATACGAGCAGTACTTC. It codes for CASSFKGHLYEQYF.

The CDR3 loop reads CASSQQGVEKLFF. CDR3 DNA sequence: TGTGCCAGCAGCCAGCAGGGGGTTGAAAAACTGTTTTTT. The chain is built from TRBV3-1 (or the pseudogene TRBV3-2) and TRBJ1-4, with 7 bases fitting TRBD1. The CDR3 totals 13 residues. V lost 3 bases to trimming and J lost 7 bases; unmatched junction nucleotides: 2. Germline values: CDR1 LGHDT, CDR2 YNNKEL (reference sequence).

J is TRBJ2-3 and V is TRBV14; 7 bases agree with TRBD2. The CDR3 sequence is 16 residues long. V lost 0 bases to trimming and J lost 3 bases; unmatched junction nucleotides: 6. Germline values: CDR1 SGHDN, CDR2 FVKESK. The CDR3 bases are TGTGCCAGCAGCCAAGATCGACTAGCACAAACAGATACGCAGTATTTT. This codes for CASSQDRLAQTDTQYF.

The chain has TRBV5-4 and TRBJ1-1; D not certain. Germline V gene data show CDR1 as SGHNT and CDR2 as YYREEE (reference sequence). This CDR3 spans 13 amino acids. Trimming took 4 bases from V and 1 from J, leaving 8 bases between them. This chain's CDR3 is CASSRRGNTEAFF. The CDR3 bases are TGTGCCAGCAGCCGAAGAGGGAACACTGAAGCTTTCTTT.